This is a list of T cell receptor beta chains from one sample in a study of cytomegalovirus exposure and HLA in healthy donors. TCRdb's copy holds only in-frame clones and misses some; the assay was immunoSEQ multiplex PCR. The sample has about 98,000 clones, approximately 79% seen once. Sequences were obtained from PBMCs. These receptors were obtained from a male donor in good health and CMV-seronegative. CDR3s include the opening cysteine and the closing phenylalanine or tryptophan. D genes are given only for firm matches. Not every row has a clone size; where given, it reads once, few, many or a size class.

d_call | j_call | v_call | clone_size | cdr3_nt | cdr3_aa
- | TRBJ1-1 | TRBV27 | - | TGTGCCAGCAGTTTATTTGGAGGGAACACTGAAGCTTTCTTT | CASSLFGGNTEAFF
- | TRBJ1-1 | TRBV6-1 | few | TGTGCCAGCAGTGTGAGCTCGGGGGGGAACACTGAAGCTTTCTTT | CASSVSSGGNTEAFF
TRBD2 | TRBJ2-2 | TRBV27 | - | TGTGCCAGCAGTTTGGGCGGGAGTCTCACCGGGGAGCTGTTTTTT | CASSLGGSLTGELFF
- | TRBJ2-7 | TRBV6-1 | - | TGTGCCAGCAGTGTACAGCTCTTATACGAGCAGTACTTC | CASSVQLLYEQYF
- | TRBJ1-4 | TRBV7-9 | - | TGTGCCAGCAGCAACGACAGGGAAAAACTGTTTTTT | CASSNDREKLFF
- | TRBJ2-7 | TRBV28 | few | TGTGCCAGCCTCTCTCCGGGGCCGGGAGACCACGAGCAGTACTTC | CASLSPGPGDHEQYF
TRBD1 | TRBJ2-1 | TRBV2 | - | TGTGCCAGCAGTGGGACAGGGAGCGGCGAGCAGTTCTTC | CASSGTGSGEQFF
- | TRBJ1-2 | TRBV6-5 | once | TGTGCCAGCAGTTACTCCCCTCAGGGAGGCTACACCTTC | CASSYSPQGGYTF
TRBD2 | TRBJ2-1 | TRBV28 | - | TGTGCCAGCAGTCGACTAGCGGGAGTGTATGAGCAGTTCTTC | CASSRLAGVYEQFF
- | TRBJ2-6 | TRBV2 | few | TGTGCCAGCAGTGAATTGCGGGTATCTGGGGCCAACGTCCTGACTTTC | CASSELRVSGANVLTF
TRBD2 | TRBJ2-1 | TRBV7-9 | - | TGTGCCAGCAGCTTGCTAGCGGGAGCTCCAGACAATGAGCAGTTCTTC | CASSLLAGAPDNEQFF
- | TRBJ2-5 | TRBV7-7 | - | TGTGCTAGCGGACCGGGGACAGATGGGGAGACCCAGTACTTC | CASGPGTDGETQYF
- | TRBJ1-3 | TRBV19 | - | TGTGCCAGTAACCCGATAGACTCTGGAAACACCATATATTTT | CASNPIDSGNTIYF
- | TRBJ2-3 | TRBV5-5 | - | TGTGCCAGCAGCGCCGGGAGTTCATTCACAGATACGCAGTATTTT | CASSAGSSFTDTQYF
TRBD1 | TRBJ1-5 | TRBV28 | - | TGTGCCAGCAGCCAGGGGGCGAGCAATCAGCCCCAGCATTTT | CASSQGASNQPQHF
- | TRBJ2-1 | TRBV6-1 | once | TGTGCCAGCAGTGAGGGACTCTCCTACAATGAGCAGTTCTTC | CASSEGLSYNEQFF
- | TRBJ1-2 | TRBV6-6 | - | TGTGCCAGCAGTTACATGGCCCCCGATAATATCTATGGCTACACCTTC | CASSYMAPDNIYGYTF
- | TRBJ2-7 | TRBV6-5 | - | TGTGCCAGCAGTAATCAGGGTAGGCAGTACTTC | CASSNQGRQYF
TRBD1 | TRBJ1-6 | TRBV30 | - | TGTGCCTGGAGTGTGCGGCCAGGGGGATACTACGACTATAATTCACCCCTCCACTTT | CAWSVRPGGYYDYNSPLHF
- | TRBJ1-5 | TRBV6-1 | few | TGTGCCAGCCAAGGGGAACAGGGAAGACAGCCCCAGCATTTT | CASQGEQGRQPQHF
- | TRBJ1-2 | TRBV6-5 | - | TGTGCCAGCGGGAGGGACTTGACCTTC | CASGRDLTF
- | TRBJ2-5 | TRBV7-2 | - | TGTGCCAGCAGCGGACAGATTAGGCAAGAGACCCAGTACTTC | CASSGQIRQETQYF
- | TRBJ2-2 | TRBV6-1 | - | TGTGCCAGCACGGCACTAACGAACACCGGGGAGCTGTTTTTT | CASTALTNTGELFF
- | TRBJ2-2 | TRBV7-2 | - | TGTGCCAGCCAGAAGGAGGTTAGGGGGACCGGGGAGCTGTTTTTT | CASQKEVRGTGELFF
- | TRBJ2-7 | TRBV5-1 | - | TGCGCCAGCAGCTTGGATGCAGCAGGGTCCGAGCAGTACTTC | CASSLDAAGSEQYF
TRBD1 | TRBJ2-5 | TRBV11-2 | - | TGTGCCAGCAGCTCACCGGGACAGGAGGATGGGCCCCAGTACTTC | CASSSPGQEDGPQYF
TRBD1 | TRBJ2-5 | TRBV5-1 | few | TGCGCCAGCAGCAAGGACAGGATTGGGGGAGAGACCCAGTACTTC | CASSKDRIGGETQYF
- | TRBJ1-2 | TRBV28 | - | TGTGCCAGCAGTAACAGGGTTGGCTACACCTTC | CASSNRVGYTF
TRBD1 | TRBJ2-5 | TRBV7-3 | - | TGTGCCAGCAGCTTGGACAGGGGGTCAGAGACCCAGTACTTC | CASSLDRGSETQYF
- | TRBJ1-4 | TRBV6-5 | once | TGTGCCAGCAGTAGGGAGGACCTACCTGAAGAAAAACTGTTTTTT | CASSREDLPEEKLFF
TRBD1 | TRBJ2-7 | TRBV7-9 | - | TGTGCCAGCAGCACCCGGACAGGGAGCTCCTACGAGCAGTACTTC | CASSTRTGSSYEQYF
- | TRBJ2-7 | TRBV7-9 | - | TGTTCCAGCACCCCCGGGACCGGGAGCTCCTACGAGCAGTACTTC | CSSTPGTGSSYEQYF
TRBD1 | TRBJ2-2 | TRBV5-1 | - | TGCGCCAGCAGTTTAAGGGGACAGATAAACACCGGGGAGCTGTTTTTT | CASSLRGQINTGELFF
TRBD2 | TRBJ2-4 | TRBV29-1 | - | TGCAGCGTTGAAGACACGGGGGGAGCCAAAAACATTCAGTACTTC | CSVEDTGGAKNIQYF
- | TRBJ1-3 | TRBV9 | - | TGTGCCAGCAGCGTAGATGGCGGGTGGGGAAACACCATATATTTT | CASSVDGGWGNTIYF
TRBD2 | TRBJ2-7 | TRBV6-5 | - | TGTGCCAGCAGCCGGACTAGCGGGCGGTCCTACGAGCAGTACTTC | CASSRTSGRSYEQYF
- | TRBJ1-1 | TRBV9 | - | TGTGCCAGCAGCGTAGCGGTGAACACTGAAGCTTTCTTT | CASSVAVNTEAFF